This TCR beta chain was documented in a study of monozygotic twins with inflammatory bowel disease. Skipping T cell sorting, the study isolated total RNA directly from whole blood. TCRdb re-called the 5' RACE reads and shows each CDR3 protein once, DNA omitted. Its table lists roughly 150,000 distinct CDR3 sequences. The CDR3 is 15 amino acids. Germline assignment: CDR1 GTSNPN and CDR2 SVGIG (reference sequence). This TCR was sampled from a human donor with ulcerative colitis or Crohn's disease, or a healthy co-twin of an affected twin (not recorded which). This chain connects TRBV30 to TRBJ1-2; TCRdb indicates TRBD1, and absent DNA this call remains unverified. Sequenced input: blood. This chain's CDR3 is CAWSVRDRGTNGYTF.